The source of this T cell receptor beta chain is a study of PD-1 blockade in mismatch repair-deficient tumors. The repertoire was sequenced with immunoSEQ multiplex PCR; TCRdb's copy has only in-frame clones and lacks some. The data contain about 40,000 clones, around 83% of them singletons. CDR1 and CDR2 (germline): MNHEY, SMNVEV (reference sequence). V was clipped by 2 bases and J by 1 base, with 12 bases between them. This CDR3 is built from 16 residues. PCR or immunohistochemistry showed mismatch repair deficiency in every enrolled patient. The material sequenced was peripheral blood, taken about 81 weeks after starting pembrolizumab. This clonotype was obtained from an adult with mismatch repair-deficient cancer. V usage is TRBV27 and J usage is TRBJ2-1; D is perhaps TRBD1 (6 bases). CDR3 sequence reads: CASSLGAGVSYNEQFF. CDR3 bases: TGTGCCAGCAGTTTAGGGGCAGGGGTTTCCTACAATGAGCAGTTCTTC.